Listed below are T cell receptor beta chains from one sample, sequenced in a study of T cell responses to AZD1222 COVID-19 vaccine. TCRdb's table, derived via immunoSEQ multiplex PCR, lists solely in-frame clones and lacks some. The profile shows approximately 130,000 clones, about 89% of them singletons. This sample comprised peripheral blood, obtained 28 days after the second AZD1222 dose. These receptors were obtained from an adult who received the AZD1222 COVID-19 vaccine. Each CDR3 is given with its conserved first and last residue. The D gene is left open where the match is weak. A clone size is listed for some rows: how often the clone was seen (once, few, many), or a class if it is expanded.

DNA: TGTGCCAGCAGCCCCCCAGGGGCGGTTGCAGGAAACACCATATATTTT
CDR3: CASSPPGAVAGNTIYF
size: once
J: TRBJ1-3
V: TRBV7-9
D: NA

DNA: TGTGCCAGCAGCTTAGAGGGGTTCGGCGAGCAGTACTTC
CDR3: CASSLEGFGEQYF
size: NA
J: TRBJ2-7
V: TRBV11-2
D: NA

DNA: TGTGCCAGCAGCGTAGGGCCCGGGGGAGGCTACTCTGGAAACACCATATATTTT
CDR3: CASSVGPGGGYSGNTIYF
size: NA
J: TRBJ1-3
V: TRBV9
D: NA

DNA: TGTGCCAGCAGCGTTGGGGCAGGGGGGGGTTTCACTGAAGCTTTCTTT
CDR3: CASSVGAGGGFTEAFF
size: once
J: TRBJ1-1
V: TRBV7-8
D: TRBD1

DNA: TGCAGCGCTCTAAGGGACTATCGGGAGACCCAGTACTTC
CDR3: CSALRDYRETQYF
size: once
J: TRBJ2-5
V: TRBV29-1
D: TRBD2

DNA: TGTGCCAGCAGCCAAGCAGGGGTAGGTGGCTACACCTTC
CDR3: CASSQAGVGGYTF
size: NA
J: TRBJ1-2
V: TRBV3-1/TRBV3-2
D: NA

DNA: TGTGCCAGCAGTTATACGAGCGGGGGGGCGTTCTACGAGCAGTACTTC
CDR3: CASSYTSGGAFYEQYF
size: NA
J: TRBJ2-7
V: TRBV5-8
D: TRBD2

DNA: TGTGCCTGGAGTGTAGCCCAGGGAGGCGGCTACACCTTC
CDR3: CAWSVAQGGGYTF
size: NA
J: TRBJ1-2
V: TRBV30
D: NA

DNA: TGCGCCAGCAGCTTGGGCGCGGGAGCCACCGGGGAGCTGTTTTTT
CDR3: CASSLGAGATGELFF
size: NA
J: TRBJ2-2
V: TRBV5-1
D: TRBD2

DNA: TGTGCCTGGAGAGAAATAGCGGGGGTCTACGAGCAGTACTTC
CDR3: CAWREIAGVYEQYF
size: NA
J: TRBJ2-7
V: TRBV30
D: TRBD2

DNA: TGTGCCAGCAGTGAAGGCAGTGACAATGAGCAGTTCTTC
CDR3: CASSEGSDNEQFF
size: NA
J: TRBJ2-1
V: TRBV6-1
D: NA

DNA: TGTGCCAGCAGACGTAGGGGTTCCTACGAGCAGTACTTC
CDR3: CASRRRGSYEQYF
size: NA
J: TRBJ2-7
V: TRBV7-8
D: NA

DNA: TGTGCCAGCAGTGGTTCGGCAGGGGGAAATTCACCCCTCCACTTT
CDR3: CASSGSAGGNSPLHF
size: NA
J: TRBJ1-6
V: TRBV2
D: TRBD1

DNA: TGTGCCAGCGAGTGGACGGGGGGGCTTAATGAGCAGTTCTTC
CDR3: CASEWTGGLNEQFF
size: NA
J: TRBJ2-1
V: TRBV2
D: TRBD2

DNA: TGTGCCAGCTCACCACGGGACAGGGCTGTCCCTAACTATGGCTACACCTTC
CDR3: CASSPRDRAVPNYGYTF
size: few
J: TRBJ1-2
V: TRBV18
D: TRBD1

DNA: TGTGCCACTTCATCAGGGGGGGGGAACACCTACAATGAGCAGTTCTTC
CDR3: CATSSGGGNTYNEQFF
size: NA
J: TRBJ2-1
V: TRBV5-4
D: NA

DNA: TGTGCCTGGAGTGCCGGGACAGGGGGCGTTAAGGGCAATCAGCCCCAGCATTTT
CDR3: CAWSAGTGGVKGNQPQHF
size: once
J: TRBJ1-5
V: TRBV30
D: TRBD1

DNA: TGTGCCAGCAGCTTCCCCTCTGACAGGGGAGACGGAAACACCATATATTTT
CDR3: CASSFPSDRGDGNTIYF
size: NA
J: TRBJ1-3
V: TRBV7-9
D: TRBD1

DNA: TGTGCCAGCAGCCCGGGGAGGACCACAGATACGCAGTATTTT
CDR3: CASSPGRTTDTQYF
size: NA
J: TRBJ2-3
V: TRBV3-1/TRBV3-2
D: NA

DNA: TGCGCCAGCAGCTTGGACACTCTCGGGAACACTGAAGCTTTCTTT
CDR3: CASSLDTLGNTEAFF
size: NA
J: TRBJ1-1
V: TRBV5-1
D: NA

DNA: TGTGCCAGCAGTGACGGGTGGGGTGGGGGCACTGAAGCTTTCTTT
CDR3: CASSDGWGGGTEAFF
size: NA
J: TRBJ1-1
V: TRBV6-1
D: NA

DNA: TGCGCCAGCAGCCGGGCCCCGGGTGGGAATCAGCCCCAGCATTTT
CDR3: CASSRAPGGNQPQHF
size: NA
J: TRBJ1-5
V: TRBV5-1
D: NA

DNA: TGTGCCAGCCATTCTTTTCCGGGACAGGGGCTTGGGGGTCAGCCCCAGCATTTT
CDR3: CASHSFPGQGLGGQPQHF
size: NA
J: TRBJ1-5
V: TRBV19
D: TRBD1

DNA: TGTGCCAGCAGCTTGGCTGGCACCGGGGAGCTGTTTTTT
CDR3: CASSLAGTGELFF
size: NA
J: TRBJ2-2
V: TRBV7-3
D: NA

DNA: TGTGCCAGCAGTGAGGAATGGACAGGGAATCAGCCCCAGCATTTT
CDR3: CASSEEWTGNQPQHF
size: NA
J: TRBJ1-5
V: TRBV2
D: TRBD1

DNA: TGTGCCAGCAGTCGAAGGGGAGGTAGCGGGGAGTACAATGAGCAGTTCTTC
CDR3: CASSRRGGSGEYNEQFF
size: NA
J: TRBJ2-1
V: TRBV11-2
D: TRBD2

DNA: TGTGCCAGCAGCCCCGACGACTTC
CDR3: CASSPDDF
size: few
J: TRBJ2-7
V: TRBV7-9
D: NA

DNA: TGTGCCAGCAGACAGATCAGGGGAAGGGGCACTGAAGCTTTCTTT
CDR3: CASRQIRGRGTEAFF
size: NA
J: TRBJ1-1
V: TRBV11-2
D: NA

DNA: TGTGCCAGCTCACCGCTGAGCTCCTATAATTCACCCCTCCACTTT
CDR3: CASSPLSSYNSPLHF
size: NA
J: TRBJ1-6
V: TRBV18
D: NA

DNA: TGTGCCAGCAGCCAAGAAGGTTATTCTGGAAACACCATATATTTT
CDR3: CASSQEGYSGNTIYF
size: NA
J: TRBJ1-3
V: TRBV4-2
D: NA

DNA: TGTGCCAGCAGCCTGGAGACAGGGCCCTATGGCTACACCTTC
CDR3: CASSLETGPYGYTF
size: NA
J: TRBJ1-2
V: TRBV5-4
D: TRBD1